The 23 T cell receptor beta chains given below trace back to one sample, sequenced in a study of glioma-infiltrating T cells. Amplification of TCR alpha and beta CDR3 regions from RNA used iRepertoire nested multiplex PCR. TCRdb passed the multiplex PCR reads through MiXCR, listing each CDR3 protein once. Of around 350,000 distinct CDR3 sequences listed, approximately 42% are singletons. Sample: glioma tissue, nonneoplastic brain tissue, or PBMCs (not recorded which). Receptors were obtained from a human donor with low-grade glioma or glioblastoma, undergoing nonglioma brain surgery, or in good health (not recorded which).

This clonotype was counted at least ten times. The rearrangement links TRBV6-2 or TRBV6-3 to TRBJ1-6, with unresolved D. V was pared by 6 bases and J by 7 bases, with 13 bases between. CDR3 length: 14 residues. From germline, CDR1 is MNHEY and CDR2 SVGEGT. This chain's CDR3 is CASRKAPPNSPLHF. CDR3 nucleotides: TGTGCCAGCAGGAAGGCGCCCCCGAATTCACCCCTCCACTTT.

This clonotype was picked up one time. This chain connects TRBV15 to TRBJ2-1; 7 bases map to TRBD1. With V trimmed by 3 bases and J by 10 bases, 6 bases remained unmatched. Germline lookup yields CDR1 LNHNV and CDR2 YYDKDF (reference sequence). CDR3 length: 13 residues. CDR3 in DNA: TGTGCCACCAGCAGGGACCTAGGGGGCGAGCAGTTCTTC. It is translated as CATSRDLGGEQFF.

This rearrangement joins TRBV25-1 to TRBJ1-1; the D gene is possibly TRBD1 (5 bases). The CDR3 has 14 residues. Trimming removed 4 bases at V and 4 bases at J, with 13 bases between. Germline V gives CDR1 MGHDK, CDR2 SYGVNS. The CDR3 DNA sequence: TGTGCCAGCAGTGTGTTAGGGGCGGGCACTGAAGCTTTCTTT. Translated, it gives CASSVLGAGTEAFF.

As regards this clonotype: A much larger clone differs by one base, so this may be a read error. The genes are TRBV28 and TRBJ2-5; 7 bases fit TRBD1. CDR1 and CDR2 (germline): MDHEN, SYDVKM. This CDR3 comprises 12 residues. V lost 11 bases to trimming and J lost 4 bases; unmatched junction nucleotides: 7. The CDR3 loop reads CAVQGYRETQYF. CDR3 DNA: TGTGCCGTACAGGGGTATCGAGAGACCCAGTACTTC. Together with reference TRBV28 and TRBJ2-5, the CDR3 gives the full variable domain: DVKVTQSSRYLVKRTGEKVFLECVQDMDHENMFWYRQDPGLGLRLIYFSYDVKMKEKGDIPEGYSVSREKKERFSLILESASTNQTSMYLCAVQGYRETQYFGPGTRLLVL.

This clonotype was detected ten times or more. The J gene is TRBJ2-1, the V gene TRBV28, with a weak D call TRBD1 (6 bases). The length of the CDR3 is 14 residues. The V gene lost 8 bases and the J gene lost 9 bases, with 20 bases spanning the gap. Per the germline V gene, CDR1 is MDHEN and CDR2 is SYDVKM. This chain's CDR3 is CASFRGYSVGEQFF. In DNA, the CDR3 is TGTGCCAGCTTCAGGGGATATAGTGTTGGTGAGCAGTTCTTC.

A word on this clonotype: Relative to the germline gene, one junction end is altered; a read error may explain this. The chain joins TRBV4-2 to TRBJ2-1, with D uncertain. The CDR3 extends over 20 amino acids. The germline V gene encodes CDR1 LGHNA and CDR2 YNFKEQ. The CDR3 loop is CASSLYALGSRNSSYNEKFF. The CDR3 DNA reads TGTGCCAGCAGCCTTTACGCCTTAGGTTCTCGCAACAGCTCCTACAATGAGAAGTTCTTC.

V usage is TRBV4-2 and J usage is TRBJ2-7; D uncertain. The CDR3 sequence is 12 residues long. V lost 4 bases and J 7 bases, leaving 11 bases between the germline ends. Germline CDR1 is LGHNA and CDR2 is YNFKEQ. CDR3 coding DNA: TGTGCCAGCAGCCTATGGCGAGAAGAGCAGTACTTC. Protein product: CASSLWREEQYF.

Regarding this clonotype: A much larger clone differs by one base, so this may be a read error. The rearrangement links TRBV7-2 to TRBJ2-1; 13 bases map to TRBD2. The CDR3 is 15 residues long. The trim removed 5 bases at V and 5 bases at J, leaving 3 bases unmatched. From germline, CDR1 is SGHTA and CDR2 FQGNSA. Here the CDR3 reads CASSVTSGRHNEQFF. The DNA of the CDR3 is TGTGCCAGCAGCGTGACTAGCGGGAGGCACAATGAGCAGTTCTTC.

The chain carries TRBV4-3 and TRBJ2-3, with D maybe TRBD2 (5 bases). Trimming removed 2 bases at V and 3 bases at J, with 15 bases between. Germline assignment: CDR1 LGHNA and CDR2 YSLEER. The CDR3 length is 16 residues. Here the CDR3 DNA reads TGCGCCAGCAGCCAACGCGGAGGAGTGGGGACAGATACGCAGTATTTT. It translates to CASSQRGGVGTDTQYF.

This clonotype was seen repeatedly, ten times or more. J is TRBJ2-6 and V is TRBV28, with a weak D call TRBD2 (6 bases). The V gene lost 4 bases and the J gene lost 1 base, with 8 bases spanning the gap. Germline V gene data show CDR1 as MDHEN and CDR2 as SYDVKM. CDR3 length: 15 amino acids. CDR3 residues: CASSSGASGANVLTF. The CDR3 nucleotides read TGTGCCAGCAGTTCGGGAGCTTCTGGGGCCAACGTCCTGACTTTC. The full variable domain, its missing parts supplied by reference TRBV28 and TRBJ2-6, is DVKVTQSSRYLVKRTGEKVFLECVQDMDHENMFWYRQDPGLGLRLIYFSYDVKMKEKGDIPEGYSVSREKKERFSLILESASTNQTSMYLCASSSGASGANVLTFGAGSRLTVL.

CDR3 sequence: CATSRDLWGTGQNTEAFF. CDR3 DNA sequence: TGTGCCACCAGCAGAGATCTCTGGGGGACAGGCCAGAACACTGAAGCTTTCTTT. The chain is built from TRBV15 and TRBJ1-1, with 8 positions matching TRBD1. CDR1 and CDR2 (germline): LNHNV, YYDKDF (reference sequence). This CDR3 region has 18 residues. With V trimmed by 0 bases and J by 1 base, 10 bases remained unmatched.

A word on this clonotype: A much bigger clone sits one base away, suggesting this may be a read error. The rearrangement uses TRBV6-1 and TRBJ2-2; 7 bases map to TRBD2. Trimming cost V 6 bases and J 9 bases; bases outside gene matches: 7. Looked up from germline, CDR1 is MNHNS and CDR2 is SASEGT. The CDR3 has 13 residues. This CDR3 is CASSNGGTRELFF. The CDR3 DNA reads TGTGCCAGCAGCAACGGGGGGACCCGGGAGCTGTTTTTT.

This clonotype was observed at least ten times. The rearrangement uses TRBV18 and TRBJ1-1; no firm D call. CDR3 length: 12 residues. The V gene's germline CDR1 is KGHSH and CDR2 LQKENI. Trimming stripped 2 bases from V and 11 bases from J, with 12 bases between. CDR3 protein: CASSPGDRSAFF. The CDR3 region has the DNA TGTGCCAGCTCACCAGGGGATAGGTCGGCTTTCTTT.

This clonotype was observed many times. Sequence at one end of the junction differs from germline and may be a read error. The CDR3 sequence: CASSANPGTGGYEF. The DNA of the CDR3 is TGTGCCAGCAGCGCAAACCCCGGGACAGGGGGATATGAATTT. V and J are TRBV27 and TRBJ1-1; 11 bases are shared with TRBD1. Germline V gives CDR1 MNHEY, CDR2 SMNVEV (reference sequence). This CDR3 is 14 amino acids long.

This rearrangement joins TRBV28 to TRBJ2-3, with D tentatively TRBD2 (6 bases). The CDR3 extends over 17 amino acids. Per the germline V gene, CDR1 is MDHEN and CDR2 is SYDVKM. Trimming took 8 bases from V and 3 from J, leaving 24 bases between them. This CDR3 is CASPPLFASRGTDTQYF. The CDR3 nucleotides are TGTGCCAGCCCACCTCTCTTCGCGTCCCGGGGGACAGATACGCAGTATTTT.

The V and J genes are TRBV18 and TRBJ2-1; TRBD2 might be the D (5 bases). The CDR3 has 13 residues. Trimming removed 3 bases at V and 7 bases at J, with 10 bases between. From germline, CDR1 is KGHSH and CDR2 LQKENI. The CDR3 spells CASSPYSGNEQFF. The CDR3 bases are TGTGCCAGCTCACCCTATTCGGGGAATGAGCAGTTCTTC.

To note about this clonotype: Possible read error: a much larger clone is one base away. Here the CDR3 omits its conserved ending phenylalanine or tryptophan, so a read error is the likely source. J is TRBJ2-1 and V is TRBV6-1; 9 nucleotides align to TRBD1. CDR3 length equals 15 residues. Trimming took 4 bases from V and 0 from J; bases not matched to a gene: 1. Germline-derived CDR1 and CDR2 are MNHNS and SASEGT. The CDR3 spells CASSGDRDSYNEQFS. CDR3 DNA: TGTGCCAGCAGTGGGGACAGGGACTCCTACAATGAGCAGTTCTCC.

This chain joins TRBV27 and TRBJ2-5; TRBD1 is a possible D gene (5 bases). V lost 6 bases and J lost 7, with 12 bases in between. The CDR3 length is 12 residues. Per the germline V gene, CDR1 is MNHEY and CDR2 is SMNVEV (reference sequence). In nucleotides, the CDR3 is TGTGCCAGCAGCCCACAGGTCGGGACCCAGTACTTC. This gives the protein CASSPQVGTQYF.

This clonotype was recorded at least ten times. The J gene is TRBJ2-7, the V gene TRBV20-1, with 8 bases fitting TRBD2. After removal of 2 bases from V and 2 bases from J, the junction contained 5 bases not matched to a gene. Germline loops: CDR1 DFQATT, CDR2 SNEGSKA (reference sequence). The CDR3 runs 14 residues. The CDR3 region has the DNA TGCAGTGCTAGATTGGCGGGAGGCCCCTACGAGCAGTACTTC. This sequence encodes CSARLAGGPYEQYF.

A remark on this clonotype: The final CDR3 position lacks the conserved phenylalanine or tryptophan, pointing to a likely read error. The V gene is TRBV4-3, the J gene TRBJ1-2; D is unresolved. The CDR3 spans 12 residues. Per the germline V gene, CDR1 is LGHNA and CDR2 is YSLEER. CDR3 in DNA: TGCGCCAGCAGCCAAGGGAACTATGACTACACCATC. The encoded protein is CASSQGNYDYTI.

The V call is TRBV7-2, the J call TRBJ1-2; no definite D call. Trimming cost V 5 bases and J 10 bases, with 17 bases left between them. Germline CDR1 is SGHTA and CDR2 is FQGNSA. CDR3 length: 13 amino acids. The CDR3 reads CASSDQPQNDYTF. CDR3 in DNA: TGTGCCAGCAGCGACCAGCCGCAAAATGACTACACCTTC.

This clonotype was observed at least ten times. The chain employs TRBV25-1 and TRBJ2-5, with 14 bases fitting TRBD2. CDR3 length: 17 amino acids. V shed 4 bases and J 1 base; nucleotides not matched to a gene: 5. Per the germline V gene, CDR1 is MGHDK and CDR2 is SYGVNS. Written as DNA, the CDR3 is TGTGCCAGCAGTGGGACTAGCGGGAGGAAACTCCAAGAGACCCAGTACTTC. This codes for CASSGTSGRKLQETQYF.

The CDR3 nucleotides read TGTGCCAGCATCGGCAGCTCGAACACTGAAGCTTTCTTT. This sequence encodes CASIGSSNTEAFF. V is TRBV25-1 and J is TRBJ1-1; D not certain. In germline, CDR1 is MGHDK, CDR2 SYGVNS. The CDR3 sequence is 13 residues long. The ends were cut back, 7 bases at V and 1 base at J, with 10 bases in the middle.